One and the same sample provided the 18 T cell receptor beta chains below, sequenced in a study of blood T cell repertoires in COVID-19 (dated by TCRdb to 2020 to 2022). Library method: the immunoSEQ multiplex PCR assay. TCRdb stores this immuneACCESS table with in-frame sequences only. Part of the clones is absent; in the studies checked, under half of the shortfall reflects unresolved V genes, and no reason is known for the rest. In this sample the table shows 300,000 or so clones, around 87% of which occur a single time. Clones ranked in the top ten supply 1% of the sample. The sequenced material came from peripheral blood. These receptors were obtained from a man between 50 and 59 years old with active or convalescent COVID-19.

The chain links TRBV5-4 to TRBJ2-7, with 7 bases identical to TRBD1. V lost 0 bases, J lost 2 bases, and 5 bases stayed unmatched. The germline V gene encodes CDR1 SGHNT and CDR2 YYREEE (reference sequence). The CDR3 runs 15 residues. The CDR3 protein is CASSLGQGVTYEQYF. The DNA for the CDR3 is TGTGCCAGCAGCTTGGGGCAGGGGGTTACCTACGAGCAGTACTTC.

This chain links TRBV19 with TRBJ2-5; weak D call: TRBD1 (5 bases). The CDR3 runs 13 residues. Germline assignment: CDR1 LNHDA and CDR2 SQIVND (reference sequence). The germline V and J ends were trimmed by 9 bases and 3 bases, with 14 bases remaining between them. Here the CDR3 reads CASGQGREETQYF. As DNA, the CDR3 is TGTGCCAGCGGGCAGGGTCGGGAAGAGACCCAGTACTTC.

V gene TRBV30 combines with J gene TRBJ2-3; 9 nucleotides match TRBD2. Looked up from germline, CDR1 is GTSNPN and CDR2 is SVGIG (reference sequence). After removal of 2 bases from V and 4 bases from J, the junction contained 10 bases not matched to a gene. This CDR3 is 16 amino acids long. DNA for the CDR3: TGTGCCTGGAGTCATGGAGCGGGAGGCGTATCAGATACGCAGTATTTT. Amino acids: CAWSHGAGGVSDTQYF.

The sample holds a few counts of this clone. The gene calls are TRBV28 and TRBJ2-1, with TRBD1 matching over 7 bases. The germline V gene has CDR1 MDHEN and CDR2 SYDVKM. The CDR3 spans 15 residues. V gave up 4 bases and J gave up 0 bases; unmatched junction bases: 3. The CDR3 is CASSSTGSSYNEQFF. The CDR3 DNA reads as TGTGCCAGCAGTTCGACAGGGAGCTCCTACAATGAGCAGTTCTTC.

A note on this clone: Other DNA sequences in the sample encode the same CDR3. The chain links TRBV7-3 to TRBJ1-6; 8 bases agree with TRBD1. CDR3 length: 13 amino acids. V shed 5 bases, J shed 7 bases, and the junction held 1 base outside the gene matches. In germline, CDR1 is SGHTA, CDR2 FQGTGA. CDR3 nucleotide sequence: TGTGCCAGCAGCCGGGACAGGAATTCACCCCTCCACTTT. Protein: CASSRDRNSPLHF.

V and J are TRBV6-6 and TRBJ1-5, with TRBD1 identical over 9 bases. This CDR3 region has 14 residues. V shed 6 bases, J shed 3 bases, and the junction held 3 bases outside the gene matches. The germline V gene has CDR1 MNHNY and CDR2 SVGAGI (reference sequence). The CDR3 here is CASSGTGLNQPQHF. The DNA of the CDR3 is TGTGCCAGCAGCGGGACAGGGCTCAATCAGCCCCAGCATTTT.

The chain is built from TRBV9 and TRBJ2-3, with 9 bases that match TRBD2. The V gene end was trimmed by 0 bases and the J gene end by 2 bases; junction bases not matched to a gene: 4. Germline-derived CDR1 and CDR2 are SGDLS and YYNGEE. This CDR3 contains 16 residues. The CDR3 DNA follows: TGTGCCAGCAGCGTAGGACTAGCGGCCTTCACAGATACGCAGTATTTT. It is translated as CASSVGLAAFTDTQYF.

This clone showed up many times. V usage is TRBV19 and J usage is TRBJ1-5, with D unclear. This CDR3 is built from 15 residues. Trimming removed 3 bases from V and 2 bases from J, with 11 bases in between. Germline CDR1 is LNHDA and CDR2 is SQIVND (reference sequence). The CDR3 DNA sequence: TGTGCCAGTAGTATGTCCCGGGGTCGCAATCAGCCCCAGCATTTT. This sequence encodes CASSMSRGRNQPQHF.

This chain joins TRBV5-4 and TRBJ2-1; TRBD2 matches 9 bases. V lost 2 bases, J lost 7 bases, and 10 bases stayed unmatched. The germline V gene encodes CDR1 SGHNT and CDR2 YYREEE (reference sequence). The CDR3 has 16 residues. In nucleotides, the CDR3 is TGTGCCAGCAGCTTATATAGCGGGAGCGTCGGGAATGAGCAGTTCTTC. This translates into CASSLYSGSVGNEQFF.

This chain connects TRBV2 to TRBJ2-1; no clear D. The CDR3 contains 14 residues. The V gene lost 1 base and the J gene lost 14 bases, with 18 bases spanning the gap. Looked up from germline, CDR1 is SNHLY and CDR2 is FYNNEI. CDR3 in DNA: TGTGCCAGCAGTGAAGGGCTATCCCGAGTTGGAGAGTTCTTC. This encodes CASSEGLSRVGEFF. The full variable domain, its missing parts supplied by reference TRBV2 and TRBJ2-1, is EPEVTQTPSHQVTQMGQEVILRCVPISNHLYFYWYRQILGQKVEFLVSFYNNEISEKSEIFDDQFSVERPDGSNFTLKIRSTKLEDSAMYFCASSEGLSRVGEFFGPGTRLTVL.

This clone was detected only once. This chain uses TRBV18 with TRBJ2-5; unclear D gene. V was cut by 1 base and J by 6 bases, with 6 bases left in between. This CDR3 is 12 amino acids long. Germline values: CDR1 KGHSH, CDR2 LQKENI. Here the CDR3 reads CASSPQQQTQYF. CDR3 DNA sequence: TGTGCCAGCTCACCACAACAGCAGACCCAGTACTTC.

This rearrangement joins TRBV19 to TRBJ2-7; 8 bases are a match to TRBD1. Per the germline V gene, CDR1 is LNHDA and CDR2 is SQIVND (reference sequence). CDR3 length: 14 residues. V was clipped by 4 bases and J by 7 bases; unmatched bases: 9. The CDR3 DNA reads TGTGCCAGTAGTAACCTTCAGGGGGCTGGGGAGCAGTACTTC. Its protein is CASSNLQGAGEQYF.

The rearrangement joins TRBV14 to TRBJ1-2; 9 nucleotides align to TRBD1. In germline, CDR1 is SGHDN, CDR2 FVKESK. This CDR3 has 13 amino acids. Unmatched junction bases numbered 5, after V lost 5 bases and J lost 7 bases. CDR3 protein: CASSYRGLGGYTF. The CDR3 DNA follows: TGTGCCAGCAGCTACAGGGGGCTGGGTGGCTACACCTTC. The variable domain in full, with the rest retrieved from reference TRBV14 and TRBJ1-2, is EAGVTQFPSHSVIEKGQTVTLRCDPISGHDNLYWYRRVMGKEIKFLLHFVKESKQDESGMPNNRFLAERTGGTYSTLKVQPAELEDSGVYFCASSYRGLGGYTFGSGTRLTVV.

V and J are TRBV24-1 and TRBJ2-7; TRBD1 agrees at 8 bases. V shed 9 bases and J 2 bases; nucleotides not matched to a gene: 2. The CDR3 length is 12 residues. Germline V gives CDR1 KGHDR, CDR2 SFDVKD. The DNA for the CDR3 is TGTGCCACCCACAGGGGGGCCTACGAGCAGTACTTC. Encoded protein: CATHRGAYEQYF.

This chain links TRBV4-3 with TRBJ1-4; 8 positions match TRBD1. In germline, CDR1 is LGHNA, CDR2 YSLEER. J gave up 4 bases and V 0 bases, and 16 bases lay outside the gene matches. The CDR3 has 20 residues. The CDR3 loop is CASSQDSTDRVGVGNEKLFF. The DNA for the CDR3 is TGCGCCAGCAGCCAAGATTCGACGGACAGGGTAGGAGTTGGTAATGAAAAACTGTTTTTT.

This chain uses TRBV9 with TRBJ1-2, with D possibly TRBD1 on 5 matching bases. This CDR3 spans 17 amino acids. Looked up from germline, CDR1 is SGDLS and CDR2 is YYNGEE. The ends were cut back, 4 bases at V and 0 bases at J, with 19 bases in the middle. CDR3 protein: CASSPWGEYFSNYGYTF. The CDR3 DNA follows: TGTGCCAGCAGCCCCTGGGGGGAATATTTTTCTAACTATGGCTACACCTTC. Full variable domain (remainder filled in from reference TRBV9 and TRBJ1-2): DSGVTQTPKHLITATGQRVTLRCSPRSGDLSVYWYQQSLDQGLQFLIQYYNGEERAKGNILERFSAQQFPDLHSELNLSSLELGDSALYFCASSPWGEYFSNYGYTFGSGTRLTVV.

The CDR3 reads CASSLGGGNSGNTIYF. The CDR3 DNA reads TGTGCCAGCAGCTTGGGGGGGGGAAACTCTGGAAACACCATATATTTT. The chain links TRBV5-4 to TRBJ1-3; D might be TRBD1 (5 bases). The germline V gene has CDR1 SGHNT and CDR2 YYREEE (reference sequence). V gave up 0 bases and J gave up 0 bases, with 10 bases separating them. The CDR3 length is 16 residues.

The J gene is TRBJ1-2, the V gene TRBV28, with D possibly matching TRBD1 (5 bases). The length of the CDR3 is 13 residues. Germline V CDR1 and CDR2: MDHEN, SYDVKM. V was cut by 7 bases and J by 5 bases, with 14 bases left in between. The CDR3 DNA is TGTGCCAGCACCTCTCTAGGGACTTATGGCTACACCTTC. This translates into CASTSLGTYGYTF.